This entry is about one T cell receptor beta chain. The antigen is undetermined. This CDR3 contains 13 residues. CDR1 and CDR2 from the germline V gene are LNHDA and SQIVND (reference sequence). V lost 6 bases and J 0 bases, leaving 8 bases between the germline ends. The data originate from a study of cytomegalovirus exposure and HLA in healthy donors. The study's findings and limits: TCR beta V segments were, for the most part, productive about 87% or about 30% of the time in an earlier analysis.

The PCR was carried out with 60 Vbeta primers and 13 Jbeta primers. Produced via immunoSEQ multiplex PCR; TCRdb's table is partial and in-frame only. Found here are a few hundred thousand clones, about nine tenths of them singletons; the top ten hold about 1.7%. Sequencing input: PBMCs. The rearrangement links TRBV19 to TRBJ1-1; D not resolved. The receptor comes from a girl aged 2 to 10 in good health and CMV-seronegative. Here the CDR3 reads CASRPGLNTEAFF. For the CDR3, the DNA is TGTGCCAGTAGGCCCGGGTTGAACACTGAAGCTTTCTTT.